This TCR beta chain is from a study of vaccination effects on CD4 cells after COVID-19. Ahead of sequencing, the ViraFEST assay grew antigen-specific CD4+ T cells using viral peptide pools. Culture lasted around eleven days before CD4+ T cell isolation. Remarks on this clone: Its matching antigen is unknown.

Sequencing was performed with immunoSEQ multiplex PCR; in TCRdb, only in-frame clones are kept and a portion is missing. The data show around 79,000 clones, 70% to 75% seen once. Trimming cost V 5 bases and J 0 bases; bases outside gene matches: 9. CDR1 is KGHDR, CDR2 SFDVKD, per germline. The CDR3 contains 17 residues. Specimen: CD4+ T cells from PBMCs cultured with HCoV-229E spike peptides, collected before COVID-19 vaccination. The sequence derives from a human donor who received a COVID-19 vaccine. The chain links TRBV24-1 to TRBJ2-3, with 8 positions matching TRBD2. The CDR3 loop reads CATSGLGGALSTDTQYF. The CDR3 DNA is TGTGCCACCAGTGGCCTCGGGGGGGCCCTAAGCACAGATACGCAGTATTTT.